This T cell receptor beta chain is drawn from a study of blood T cell repertoires in COVID-19. Across the whole study: Specimens from acute and convalescent COVID-19 originated in the United States, Italy and Spain.

Original methodology: From reference gene primer amplification, estimates of nucleated cell counts were derived. Method: immunoSEQ multiplex PCR; TCRdb's copy keeps in-frame clones and lacks some. D and trimming were read from the DNA, whereas the V and J calls and clone size are those reported in that table. The table lists around 68,000 clones, roughly three quarters of them singletons. At least ten counts were recorded for this clone. This clonotype was obtained from a woman in her forties or fifties with acute or convalescent COVID-19. Sequenced material: peripheral blood.

In DNA form, the CDR3 reads TGTGCCAGCAGCGTAGAAGGGGGTGCAAATCAGCCCCAGCATTTT. Protein: CASSVEGGANQPQHF. This chain joins TRBV9 and TRBJ1-5, with D tentatively TRBD1 (6 bases). From germline, CDR1 is SGDLS and CDR2 YYNGEE. The CDR3 spans 15 residues. Between the trimmed V and J ends, which lost 0 bases and 4 bases, there was a span of 11 bases.